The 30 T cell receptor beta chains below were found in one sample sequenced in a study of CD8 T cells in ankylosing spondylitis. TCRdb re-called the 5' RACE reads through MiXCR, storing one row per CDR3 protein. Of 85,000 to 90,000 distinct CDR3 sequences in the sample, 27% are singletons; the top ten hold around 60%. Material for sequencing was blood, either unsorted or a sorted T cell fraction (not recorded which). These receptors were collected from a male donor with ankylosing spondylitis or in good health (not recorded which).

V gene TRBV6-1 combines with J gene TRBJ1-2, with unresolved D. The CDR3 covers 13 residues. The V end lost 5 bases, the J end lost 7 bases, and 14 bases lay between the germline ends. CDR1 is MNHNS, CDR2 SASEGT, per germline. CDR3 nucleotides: TGTGCCAGCAGTCCCCCTGGAGGGTCTGGCTACACCTTC. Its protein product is CASSPPGGSGYTF.

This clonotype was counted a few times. DNA for the CDR3: TGTGCCAGCAGCTTGGTTCGGGGATTGGATGAGCAGTTCTTC. The encoded protein is CASSLVRGLDEQFF. The genes are TRBV5-5 and TRBJ2-1, with D maybe TRBD2 (5 bases). Trimming took off 0 bases at V and 8 bases at J, with 12 bases between the two ends. This CDR3 has 14 residues. Germline CDR1 is SGHKS and CDR2 is YYEKEE (reference sequence). Supplemented by reference TRBV5-5 and TRBJ2-1, the full variable domain reads DAGVTQSPTHLIKTRGQQVTLRCSPISGHKSVSWYQQVLGQGPQFIFQYYEKEERGRGNFPDRFSARQFPNYSSELNVNALLLGDSALYLCASSLVRGLDEQFFGPGTRLTVL.

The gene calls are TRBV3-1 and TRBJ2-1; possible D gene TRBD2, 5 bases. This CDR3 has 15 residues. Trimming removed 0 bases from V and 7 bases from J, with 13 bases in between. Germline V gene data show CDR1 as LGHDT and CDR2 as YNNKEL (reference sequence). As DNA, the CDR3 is TGTGCCAGCAGCCAAGAGGGAGTTGTCTCGAATGAGCAGTTCTTC. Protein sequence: CASSQEGVVSNEQFF.

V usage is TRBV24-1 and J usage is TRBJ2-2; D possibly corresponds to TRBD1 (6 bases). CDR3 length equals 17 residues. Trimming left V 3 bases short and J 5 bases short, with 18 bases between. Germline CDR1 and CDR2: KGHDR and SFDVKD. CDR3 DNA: TGTGCCACCAGTGATCCGCGCGCAAGCAGGGGAACCGGGGAGCTGTTTTTT. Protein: CATSDPRASRGTGELFF.

This CDR3 reads CASSLEGSSNEQFF. For the CDR3, the DNA is TGTGCCAGCAGCTTGGAGGGCAGTTCCAATGAGCAGTTCTTC. The chain combines TRBV5-5 with TRBJ2-1, with unresolved D. There are 14 residues in the CDR3. Germline-derived CDR1 and CDR2 are SGHKS and YYEKEE (reference sequence). V lost 0 bases to trimming and J lost 6 bases, with 10 bases between them.

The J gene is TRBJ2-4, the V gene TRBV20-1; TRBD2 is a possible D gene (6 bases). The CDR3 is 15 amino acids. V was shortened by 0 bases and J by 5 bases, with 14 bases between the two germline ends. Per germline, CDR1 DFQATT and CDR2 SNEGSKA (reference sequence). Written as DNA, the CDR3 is TGCAGTGCTAGAGATCAAGGGAGGTACCAAAACATTCAGTACTTC. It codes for CSARDQGRYQNIQYF.

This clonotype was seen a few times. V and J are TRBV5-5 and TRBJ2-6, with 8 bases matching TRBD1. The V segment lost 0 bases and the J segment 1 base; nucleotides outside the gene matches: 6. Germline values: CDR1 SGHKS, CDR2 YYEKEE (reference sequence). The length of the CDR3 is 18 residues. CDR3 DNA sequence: TGTGCCAGCAGCTTGGCCAGGGGGCCAAAGTCTGGGGCCAACGTCCTGACTTTC. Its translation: CASSLARGPKSGANVLTF.

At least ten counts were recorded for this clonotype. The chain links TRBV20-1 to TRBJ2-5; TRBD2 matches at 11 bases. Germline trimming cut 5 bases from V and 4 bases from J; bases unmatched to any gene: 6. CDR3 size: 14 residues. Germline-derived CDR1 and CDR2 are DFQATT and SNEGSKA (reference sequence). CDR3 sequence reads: CSAVLAGEGETQYF. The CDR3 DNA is TGCAGTGCTGTACTAGCGGGAGAGGGAGAGACCCAGTACTTC.

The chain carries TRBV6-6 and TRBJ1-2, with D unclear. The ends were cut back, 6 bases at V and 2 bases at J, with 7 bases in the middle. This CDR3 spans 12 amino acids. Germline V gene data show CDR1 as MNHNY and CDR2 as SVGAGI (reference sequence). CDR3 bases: TGTGCCAGCAGCCCTGACAACTATGGCTACACCTTC. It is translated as CASSPDNYGYTF.

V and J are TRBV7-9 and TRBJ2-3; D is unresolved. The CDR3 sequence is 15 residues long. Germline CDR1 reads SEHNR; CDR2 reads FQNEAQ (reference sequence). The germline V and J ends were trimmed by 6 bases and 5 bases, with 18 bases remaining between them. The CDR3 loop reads CASSQATGPQDTQYF. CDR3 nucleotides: TGTGCCAGCAGTCAAGCCACGGGTCCCCAAGATACGCAGTATTTT.

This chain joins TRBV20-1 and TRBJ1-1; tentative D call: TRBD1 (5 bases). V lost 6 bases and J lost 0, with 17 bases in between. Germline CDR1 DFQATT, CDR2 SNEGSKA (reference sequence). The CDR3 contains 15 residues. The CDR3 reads CSASPPTAVNTEAFF. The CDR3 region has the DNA TGCAGTGCCTCCCCTCCGACAGCCGTGAACACTGAAGCTTTCTTT.

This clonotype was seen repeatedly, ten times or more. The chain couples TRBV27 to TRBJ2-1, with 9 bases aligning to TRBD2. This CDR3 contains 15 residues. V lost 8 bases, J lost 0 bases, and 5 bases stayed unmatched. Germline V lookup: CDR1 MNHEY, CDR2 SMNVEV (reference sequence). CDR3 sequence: CASQISGSSYNEQFF. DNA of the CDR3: TGTGCCAGCCAAATTAGCGGGAGCTCCTACAATGAGCAGTTCTTC.

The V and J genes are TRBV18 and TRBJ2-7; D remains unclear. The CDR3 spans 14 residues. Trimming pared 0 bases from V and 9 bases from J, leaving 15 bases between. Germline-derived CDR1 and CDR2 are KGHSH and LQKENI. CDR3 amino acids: CASSPPVLDGRQYF. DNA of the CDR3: TGTGCCAGCTCACCACCAGTTTTGGACGGAAGGCAGTACTTC.

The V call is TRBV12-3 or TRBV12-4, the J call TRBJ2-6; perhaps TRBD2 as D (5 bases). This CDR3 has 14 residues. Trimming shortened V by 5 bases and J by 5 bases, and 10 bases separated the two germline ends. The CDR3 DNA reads TGTGCCAGCAGTCCGGGGTCCCGGGCCAACGTCCTGACTTTC. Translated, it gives CASSPGSRANVLTF.

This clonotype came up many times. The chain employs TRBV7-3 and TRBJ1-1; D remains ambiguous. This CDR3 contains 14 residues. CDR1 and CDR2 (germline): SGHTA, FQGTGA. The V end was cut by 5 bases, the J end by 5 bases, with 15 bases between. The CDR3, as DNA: TGTGCCAGCAGCCCCTCAGGCGGCTGGACTGAAGCTTTCTTT. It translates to CASSPSGGWTEAFF.

This CDR3 reads CATSVRGHSTDTQYF. The CDR3, as DNA: TGTGCCACCAGTGTGAGGGGTCATAGCACAGATACGCAGTATTTT. The V gene is TRBV24-1, the J gene TRBJ2-3, with D perhaps matching TRBD1 or TRBD2 (5 bases each). Trimming removed 5 bases at V and 0 bases at J, with 11 bases between. CDR3 length: 15 amino acids. Germline V gene data show CDR1 as KGHDR and CDR2 as SFDVKD.

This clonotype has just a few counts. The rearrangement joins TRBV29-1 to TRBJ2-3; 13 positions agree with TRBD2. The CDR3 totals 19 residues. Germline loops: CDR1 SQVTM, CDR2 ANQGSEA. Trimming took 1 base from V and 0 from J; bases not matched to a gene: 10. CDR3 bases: TGCAGCGTTGAAGCTTTAGGACTAGCGGGAGTCTCTAGCACAGATACGCAGTATTTT. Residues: CSVEALGLAGVSSTDTQYF.

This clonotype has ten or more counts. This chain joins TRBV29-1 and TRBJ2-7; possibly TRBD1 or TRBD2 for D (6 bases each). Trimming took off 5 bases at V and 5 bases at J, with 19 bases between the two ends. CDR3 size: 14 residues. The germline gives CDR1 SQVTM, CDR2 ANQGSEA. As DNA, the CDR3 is TGCAGCGTTTGGCCGGGGGCGCACGGCCACGAGCAGTACTTC. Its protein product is CSVWPGAHGHEQYF.

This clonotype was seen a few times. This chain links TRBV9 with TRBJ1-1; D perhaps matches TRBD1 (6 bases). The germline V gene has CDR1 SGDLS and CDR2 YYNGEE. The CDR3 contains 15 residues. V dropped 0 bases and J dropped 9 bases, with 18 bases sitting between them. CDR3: CASSVVGGGLSKAFF. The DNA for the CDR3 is TGTGCCAGCAGCGTAGTAGGGGGGGGACTGTCCAAAGCTTTCTTT. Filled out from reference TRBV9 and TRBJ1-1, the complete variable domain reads DSGVTQTPKHLITATGQRVTLRCSPRSGDLSVYWYQQSLDQGLQFLIQYYNGEERAKGNILERFSAQQFPDLHSELNLSSLELGDSALYFCASSVVGGGLSKAFFGQGTRLTVV.

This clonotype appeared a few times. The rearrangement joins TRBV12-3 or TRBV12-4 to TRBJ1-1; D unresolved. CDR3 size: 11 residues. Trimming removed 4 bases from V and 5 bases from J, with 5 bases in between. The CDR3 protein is CASSSSTEAFF. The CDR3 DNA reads TGTGCCAGCAGTTCGAGTACTGAAGCTTTCTTT.

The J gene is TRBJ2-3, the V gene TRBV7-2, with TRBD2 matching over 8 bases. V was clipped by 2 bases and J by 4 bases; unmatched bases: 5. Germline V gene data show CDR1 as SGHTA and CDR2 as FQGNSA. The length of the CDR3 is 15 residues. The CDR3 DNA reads TGTGCCAGCAGCTTATCCAGCGGGAGAGCAGATACGCAGTATTTT. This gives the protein CASSLSSGRADTQYF.

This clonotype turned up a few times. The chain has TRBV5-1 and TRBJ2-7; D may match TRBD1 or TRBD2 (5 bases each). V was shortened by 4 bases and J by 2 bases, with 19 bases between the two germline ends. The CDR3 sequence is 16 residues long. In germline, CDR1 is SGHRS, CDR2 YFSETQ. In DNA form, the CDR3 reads TGCGCCAGCAGCGAAACCCCCGGGGCTCTTGCCTACGAGCAGTACTTC. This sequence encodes CASSETPGALAYEQYF.

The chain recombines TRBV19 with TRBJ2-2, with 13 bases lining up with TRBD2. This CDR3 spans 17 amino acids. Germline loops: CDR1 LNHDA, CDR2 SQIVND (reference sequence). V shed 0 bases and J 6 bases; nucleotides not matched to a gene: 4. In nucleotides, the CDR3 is TGTGCCAGTAGTATAGATCTTGGACTAGCGGGAGCCGGGGAGCTGTTTTTT. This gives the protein CASSIDLGLAGAGELFF.

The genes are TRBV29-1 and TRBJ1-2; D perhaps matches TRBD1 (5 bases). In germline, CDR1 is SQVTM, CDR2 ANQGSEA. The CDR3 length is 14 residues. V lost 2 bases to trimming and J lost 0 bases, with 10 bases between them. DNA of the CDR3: TGCAGCGTTGAAACTGGGGGGTCTAACTATGGCTACACCTTC. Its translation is CSVETGGSNYGYTF.

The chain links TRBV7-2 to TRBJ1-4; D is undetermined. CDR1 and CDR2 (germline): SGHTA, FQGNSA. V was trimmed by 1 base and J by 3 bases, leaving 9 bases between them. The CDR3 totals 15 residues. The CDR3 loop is CASSLVSGSNEKLFF. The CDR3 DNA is TGTGCCAGCAGCTTAGTTTCGGGGTCTAATGAAAAACTGTTTTTT.

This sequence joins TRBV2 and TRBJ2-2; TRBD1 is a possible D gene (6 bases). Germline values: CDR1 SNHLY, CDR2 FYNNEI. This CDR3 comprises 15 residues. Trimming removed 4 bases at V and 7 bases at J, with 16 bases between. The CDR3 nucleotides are TGTGCCAGCAGTGGGGATCCCCAGGGGTTCGGGGAGCTGTTTTTT. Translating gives CASSGDPQGFGELFF. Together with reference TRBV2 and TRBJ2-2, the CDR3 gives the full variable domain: EPEVTQTPSHQVTQMGQEVILRCVPISNHLYFYWYRQILGQKVEFLVSFYNNEISEKSEIFDDQFSVERPDGSNFTLKIRSTKLEDSAMYFCASSGDPQGFGELFFGEGSRLTVL.

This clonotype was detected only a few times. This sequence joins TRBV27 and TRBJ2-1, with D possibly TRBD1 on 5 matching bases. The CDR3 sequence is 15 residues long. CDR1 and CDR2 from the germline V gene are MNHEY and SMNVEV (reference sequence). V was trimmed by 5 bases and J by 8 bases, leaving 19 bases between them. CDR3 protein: CASSLRQGVLYEQFF. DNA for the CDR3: TGTGCCAGCAGTCTTCGGCAGGGCGTCCTCTATGAGCAGTTCTTC.

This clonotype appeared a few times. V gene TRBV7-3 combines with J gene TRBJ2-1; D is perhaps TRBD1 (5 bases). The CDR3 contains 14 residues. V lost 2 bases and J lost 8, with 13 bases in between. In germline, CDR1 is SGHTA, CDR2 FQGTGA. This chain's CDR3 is CASSLGQGIDEQFF. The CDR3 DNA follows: TGTGCCAGCAGCTTAGGGCAGGGTATCGATGAGCAGTTCTTC.

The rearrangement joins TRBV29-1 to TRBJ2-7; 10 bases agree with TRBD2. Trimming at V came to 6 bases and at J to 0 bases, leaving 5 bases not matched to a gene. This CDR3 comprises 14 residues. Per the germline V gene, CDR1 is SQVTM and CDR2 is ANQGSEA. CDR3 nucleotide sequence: TGCAGCGTCGCATGGACTAGCGGCTCCTACGAGCAGTACTTC. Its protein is CSVAWTSGSYEQYF.

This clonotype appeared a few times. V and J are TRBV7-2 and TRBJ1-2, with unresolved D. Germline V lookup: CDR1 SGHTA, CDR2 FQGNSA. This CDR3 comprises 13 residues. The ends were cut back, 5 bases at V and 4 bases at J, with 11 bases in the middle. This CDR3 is CASSPIIPYGYTF. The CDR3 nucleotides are TGTGCCAGCAGCCCGATTATCCCCTATGGCTACACCTTC.